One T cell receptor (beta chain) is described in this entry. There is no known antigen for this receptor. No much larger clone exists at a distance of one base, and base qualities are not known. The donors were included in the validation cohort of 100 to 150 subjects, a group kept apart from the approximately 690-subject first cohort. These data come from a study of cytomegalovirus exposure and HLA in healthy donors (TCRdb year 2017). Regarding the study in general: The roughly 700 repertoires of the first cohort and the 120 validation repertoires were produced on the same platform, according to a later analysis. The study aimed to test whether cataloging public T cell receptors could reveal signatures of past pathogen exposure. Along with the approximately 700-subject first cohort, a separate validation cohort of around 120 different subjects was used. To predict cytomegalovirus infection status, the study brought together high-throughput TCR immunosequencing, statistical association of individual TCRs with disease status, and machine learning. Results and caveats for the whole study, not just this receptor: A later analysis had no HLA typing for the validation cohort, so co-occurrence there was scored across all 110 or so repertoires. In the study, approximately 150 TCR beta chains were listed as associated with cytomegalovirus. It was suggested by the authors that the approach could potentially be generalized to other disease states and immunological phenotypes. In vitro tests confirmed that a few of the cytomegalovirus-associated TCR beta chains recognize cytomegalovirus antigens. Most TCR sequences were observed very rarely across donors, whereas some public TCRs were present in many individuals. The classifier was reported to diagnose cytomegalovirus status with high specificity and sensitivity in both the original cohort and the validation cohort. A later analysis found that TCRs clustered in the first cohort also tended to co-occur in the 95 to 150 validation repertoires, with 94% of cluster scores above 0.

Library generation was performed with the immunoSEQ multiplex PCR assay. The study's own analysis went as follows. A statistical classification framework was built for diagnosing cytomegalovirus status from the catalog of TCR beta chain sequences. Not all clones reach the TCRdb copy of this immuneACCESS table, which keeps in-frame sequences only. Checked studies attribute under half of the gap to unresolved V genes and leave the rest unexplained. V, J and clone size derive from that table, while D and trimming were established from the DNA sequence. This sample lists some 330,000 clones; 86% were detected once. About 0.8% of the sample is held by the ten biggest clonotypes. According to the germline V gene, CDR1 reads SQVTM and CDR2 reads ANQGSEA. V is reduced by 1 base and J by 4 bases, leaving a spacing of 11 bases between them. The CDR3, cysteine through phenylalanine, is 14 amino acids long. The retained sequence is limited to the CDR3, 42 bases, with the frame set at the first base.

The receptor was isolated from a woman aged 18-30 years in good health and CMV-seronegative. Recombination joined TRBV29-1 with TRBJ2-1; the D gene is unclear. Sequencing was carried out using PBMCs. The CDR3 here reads CSVEGEAGYNEQFF. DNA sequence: TGCAGCGTTGAAGGCGAGGCTGGATACAATGAGCAGTTCTTC.